The present T cell receptor beta chain was sequenced within a study of post-analysis software for immune sequencing data. Study context: Both relapsing-remitting and secondary progressive multiple sclerosis featured among the disease courses, as did progressive-relapsing multiple sclerosis.

Built from TCR beta cDNA, the libraries had unique molecular identifiers in them. TCRdb reanalysed the PCR reads using MiXCR and keeps one entry per CDR3 protein. The sample includes hundreds of thousands of distinct CDR3 sequences, 25% to 30% of them seen just once. CDR3 length equals 17 residues. J was trimmed by 2 bases and V by 1 base; bases with no gene match: 10. Per the germline V gene, CDR1 is DFQATT and CDR2 is SNEGSKA (reference sequence). Broader study findings: Significantly lower normalized Chao1 diversity was seen in multiple sclerosis patients than in controls. Five TRBV segments occurring more often in patients than controls included TRBV5-6, TRBV5-1 and TRBV20-1.

Details on this clonotype: What it binds is unknown.

The material sequenced was blood. The source is a girl aged 10-17 years with multiple sclerosis. J is TRBJ2-1 and V is TRBV20-1; TRBD2 matches 8 bases. The CDR3 nucleotides are TGCAGTGCTAGAGTGCCCCTCCGAGCGGGAGCCTACAATGAGCAGTTCTTC. Translating it yields CSARVPLRAGAYNEQFF.